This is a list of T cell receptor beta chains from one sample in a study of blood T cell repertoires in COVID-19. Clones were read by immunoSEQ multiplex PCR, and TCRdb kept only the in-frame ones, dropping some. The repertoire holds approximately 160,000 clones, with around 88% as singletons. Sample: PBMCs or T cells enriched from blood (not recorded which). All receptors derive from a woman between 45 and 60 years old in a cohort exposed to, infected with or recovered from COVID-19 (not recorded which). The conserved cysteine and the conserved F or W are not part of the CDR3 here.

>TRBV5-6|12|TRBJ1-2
ASSSGQGEIGYT
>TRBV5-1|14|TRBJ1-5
ASTVSRMEVNQPQH
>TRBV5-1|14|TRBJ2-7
ASSLGAMGTGDEQY
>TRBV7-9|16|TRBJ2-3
ASSLVVTSGGRTDTQY
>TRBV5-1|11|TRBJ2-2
ASSSTGYGELF
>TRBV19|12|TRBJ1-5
ASSIDRNPQPQH
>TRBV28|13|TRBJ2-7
ASSLGGNTPYEQY
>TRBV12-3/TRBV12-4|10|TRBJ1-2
ASSLRVDGYT
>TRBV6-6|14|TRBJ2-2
ASSRLPQGRTGELF
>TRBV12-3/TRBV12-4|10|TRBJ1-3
ASDISGNTIY
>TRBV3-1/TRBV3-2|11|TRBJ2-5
ASSQVRGETQY
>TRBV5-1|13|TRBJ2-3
ASCLGLAGTDTQY
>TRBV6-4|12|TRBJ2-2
ASSGTPNTGELF
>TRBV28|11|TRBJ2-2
ASSPGETGELF
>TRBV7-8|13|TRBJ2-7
ASSSTRTRAYEQY
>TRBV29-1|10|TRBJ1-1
SVEWGDTEAF
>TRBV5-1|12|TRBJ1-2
ASSFGPPGYGYT
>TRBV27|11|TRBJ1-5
ASSRQLEQPQH
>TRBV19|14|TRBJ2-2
ASSIGGAPNTGELF
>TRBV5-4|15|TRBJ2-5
ASSLAIMSSGAETQY
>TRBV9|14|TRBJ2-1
ASSVRNSGGVNEQF
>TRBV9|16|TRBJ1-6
ASSPGSFSENYNSPLH
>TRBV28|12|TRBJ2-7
ASSLEAGLYEQY
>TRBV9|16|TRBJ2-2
ASSGPIAGGRGTGELF
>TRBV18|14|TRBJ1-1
ASSPPEGVMNTEAF
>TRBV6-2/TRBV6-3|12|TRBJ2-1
ASSWGLAGLEQF
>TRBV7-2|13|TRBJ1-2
ASSLADRGFYGYT
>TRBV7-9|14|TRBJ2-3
ASSLRLAGPTDTQY
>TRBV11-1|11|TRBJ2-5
ASSPDRVETQY
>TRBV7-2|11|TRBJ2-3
ASSLASRDTQY
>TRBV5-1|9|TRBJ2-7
ASSSVGEPS
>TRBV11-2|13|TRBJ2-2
ASSRQGGNTGELF
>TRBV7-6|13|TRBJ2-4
ASSWNRGPKAIQY
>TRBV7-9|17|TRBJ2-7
ASSLVFGTSGRENYEQY
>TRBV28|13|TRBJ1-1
ASSFRQGPGTEAF
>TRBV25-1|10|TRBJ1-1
ASSDWNTEAF
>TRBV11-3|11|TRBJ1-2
ASSPKSVHGYT
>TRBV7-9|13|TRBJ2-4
ASSPAGQSRNIQY
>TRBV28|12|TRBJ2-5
ASLLTSGGETQY
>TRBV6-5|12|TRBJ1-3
ASSTGYGGNTIY
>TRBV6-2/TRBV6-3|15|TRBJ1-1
ASSYSMGGAMNTEAF
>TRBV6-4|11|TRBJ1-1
ASSQQGGTEAF
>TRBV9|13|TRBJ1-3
ASSPEGQSGNTIY
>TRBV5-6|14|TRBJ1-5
ASSFEQVEGNQPQH
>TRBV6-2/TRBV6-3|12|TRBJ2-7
ASRPSGGPYEQY
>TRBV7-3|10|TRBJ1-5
AGAENNQPQH
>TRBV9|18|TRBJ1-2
ASSVSSRQGTSSNHYGYT
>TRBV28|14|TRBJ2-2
ASSFMSGLRGGELF
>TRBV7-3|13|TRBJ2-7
ASSLVGDSSYEQY
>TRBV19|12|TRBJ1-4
ASSITSSNEKLF
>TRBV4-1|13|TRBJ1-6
ASSQMDRRDSPLH
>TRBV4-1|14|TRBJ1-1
ASSQVVNSGGTEAF
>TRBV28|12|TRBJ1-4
ASSLRPRNEKLF
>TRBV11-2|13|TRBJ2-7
ASSYRGGFRYEQY
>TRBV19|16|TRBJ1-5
ASSTRTGESGRNQPQH